This T cell receptor beta chain was identified during a study of identifying expanded T cells in peripheral blood. Study-level points and caveats: Clone count variance between approximately two-week samples rose with total template count.

Collection occurred without any documented infections or immune events in donors. This table comes from immunoSEQ multiplex PCR, and its TCRdb copy is limited to in-frame clones, with some not included. The sample consists of around 80,000 clones, around 90% of them appearing once. With V trimmed by 3 bases and J by 8 bases, 9 bases remained unmatched. CDR3 length: 14 amino acids. CDR1 is SGDLS and CDR2 is YYNGEE in the germline V gene. Points on this clone: Its matching antigen is unknown.

Material for sequencing was blood. The receptor was isolated from a person aged 18 to 70 in good health. The chain joins TRBV9 to TRBJ2-3; 7 nucleotides align to TRBD2. The CDR3 is CASSAGGLGGTQYF. The CDR3, as DNA: TGTGCCAGCAGCGCGGGGGGACTGGGAGGTACGCAGTATTTT.